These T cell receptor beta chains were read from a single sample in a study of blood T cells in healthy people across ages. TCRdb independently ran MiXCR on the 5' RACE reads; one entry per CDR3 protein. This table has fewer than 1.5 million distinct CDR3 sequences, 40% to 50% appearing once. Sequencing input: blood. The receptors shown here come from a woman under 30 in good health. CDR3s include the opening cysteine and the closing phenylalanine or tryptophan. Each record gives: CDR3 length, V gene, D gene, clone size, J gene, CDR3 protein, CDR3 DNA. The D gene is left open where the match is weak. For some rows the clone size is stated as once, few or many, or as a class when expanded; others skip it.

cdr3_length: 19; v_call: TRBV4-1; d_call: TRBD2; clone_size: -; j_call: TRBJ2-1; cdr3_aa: CASSQGMFVRTSTQGEQFF; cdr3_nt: TGCGCCAGCAGCCAAGGGATGTTCGTTCGGACTAGTACGCAGGGTGAGCAGTTCTTC
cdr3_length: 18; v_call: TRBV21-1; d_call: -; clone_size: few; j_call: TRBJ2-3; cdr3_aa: CASSKDGSGGPSTDTQYF; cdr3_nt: TGTGCCAGCAGCAAAGATGGTAGCGGTGGTCCTAGCACAGATACGCAGTATTTT
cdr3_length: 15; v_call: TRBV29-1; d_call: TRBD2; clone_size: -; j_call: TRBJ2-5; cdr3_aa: CSDQGGGGSVNEQYF; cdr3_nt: TGCAGCGACCAGGGTGGCGGGGGATCGGTCAATGAGCAGTACTTC
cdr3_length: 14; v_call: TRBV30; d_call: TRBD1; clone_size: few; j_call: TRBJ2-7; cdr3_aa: CAWSDGQGGSEQYF; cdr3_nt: TGTGCCTGGAGTGATGGACAGGGAGGCAGCGAGCAGTACTTC
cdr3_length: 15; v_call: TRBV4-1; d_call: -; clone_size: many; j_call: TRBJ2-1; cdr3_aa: CASSQEGLASNEQFF; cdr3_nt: TGCGCCAGCAGCCAAGAAGGGCTAGCGTCCAATGAGCAGTTCTTC
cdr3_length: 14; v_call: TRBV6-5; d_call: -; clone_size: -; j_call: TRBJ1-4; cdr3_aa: CASRDVSTNEKLFF; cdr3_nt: TGTGCCAGCAGAGACGTGTCAACTAATGAAAAACTGTTTTTT
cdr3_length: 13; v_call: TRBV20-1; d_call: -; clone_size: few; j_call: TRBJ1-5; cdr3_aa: CSAWRGEGQPQHF; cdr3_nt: TGCAGTGCCTGGAGAGGGGAAGGTCAGCCCCAGCATTTT
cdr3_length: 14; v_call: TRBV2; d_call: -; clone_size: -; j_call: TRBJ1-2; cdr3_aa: CASSEAGTGPGYTF; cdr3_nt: TGTGCCAGCAGTGAAGCGGGCACAGGGCCTGGCTACACCTTC
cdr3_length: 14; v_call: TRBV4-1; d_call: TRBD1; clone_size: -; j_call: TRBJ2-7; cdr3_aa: CASSQVLAGGGQYF; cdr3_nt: TGCGCCAGCAGCCAAGTCCTGGCAGGGGGCGGGCAGTACTTC
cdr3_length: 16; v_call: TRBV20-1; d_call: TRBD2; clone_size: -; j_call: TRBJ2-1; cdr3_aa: CSAPDWAGGPSNEQFF; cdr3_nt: TGCAGTGCCCCTGATTGGGCGGGGGGGCCCAGCAATGAGCAGTTCTTC
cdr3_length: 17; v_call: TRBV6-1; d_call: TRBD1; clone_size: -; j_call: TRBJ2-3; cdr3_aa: CASSGQPGTGGTDTQYF; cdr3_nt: TGTGCCAGCAGTGGGCAGCCCGGGACAGGGGGCACAGATACGCAGTATTTT
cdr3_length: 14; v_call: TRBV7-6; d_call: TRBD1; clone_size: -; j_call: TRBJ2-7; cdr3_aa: CASSPGQGLGEQYF; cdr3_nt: TGTGCCAGCAGCCCGGGACAGGGTCTTGGCGAGCAGTACTTC
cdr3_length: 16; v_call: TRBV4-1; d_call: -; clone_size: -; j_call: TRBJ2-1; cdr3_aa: CASSQDRDILGETQFF; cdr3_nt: TGCGCCAGCAGCCAAGATAGGGACATCCTAGGGGAGACCCAGTTCTTC
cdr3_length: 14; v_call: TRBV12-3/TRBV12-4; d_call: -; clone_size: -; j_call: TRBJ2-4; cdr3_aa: CASSVGRLLNIQYF; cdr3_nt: TGTGCCAGCAGTGTAGGACGGCTTCTAAACATTCAGTACTTC
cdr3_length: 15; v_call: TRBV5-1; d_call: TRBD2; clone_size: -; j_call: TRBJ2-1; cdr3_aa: CASSWEGFEGNEQFF; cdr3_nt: TGCGCCAGCAGCTGGGAGGGGTTTGAAGGCAATGAGCAGTTTTTC
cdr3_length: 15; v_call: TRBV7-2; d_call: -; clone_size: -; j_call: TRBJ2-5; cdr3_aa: CASQPWEAGQETQYF; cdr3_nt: TGTGCCAGCCAGCCTTGGGAGGCTGGGCAAGAGACCCAGTACTTC
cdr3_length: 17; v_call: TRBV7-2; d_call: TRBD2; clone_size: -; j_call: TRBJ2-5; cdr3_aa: CASSHQRASGYMETQYF; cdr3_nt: TGTGCCAGCAGCCACCAAAGGGCTAGCGGGTATATGGAGACCCAGTACTTC